The text below deals with one TCR beta chain. Per the original data handling: Amplification with reference gene primers provided the estimates of nucleated cell counts. Assay: immunoSEQ multiplex PCR; the TCRdb copy retains only in-frame clones and omits some. The V and J calls and the clone size are those of that table, but D and trimming were determined from the DNA. The table includes roughly 150,000 clones, 89% detected once. This sample was taken from a study of blood T cell repertoires in COVID-19. On the study more broadly: Acute and convalescent COVID-19 specimens originated in the United States, Italy and Spain. T cells, B-cell-depleted T cells, or PBMCs supplied cDNA or gDNA.

The CDR3 is made up of 14 amino acids. Germline loops: CDR1 SGHVS, CDR2 FQNEAQ. J lost 4 bases, V lost 7 bases, and 8 bases had no gene match. Sequenced input: peripheral blood. The chain employs TRBV7-8 and TRBJ2-5; 8 positions match TRBD2. The TCR comes from a man in his fifties or sixties with acute or convalescent COVID-19. DNA for the CDR3: TGTGCCAGCACCTTCTCGGGGGGGGTAGAGACCCAGTACTTC. Its translation is CASTFSGGVETQYF. The full variable domain, rest sourced from reference TRBV7-8 and TRBJ2-5, is GAGVSQSPRYKVAKRGQDVALRCDPISGHVSLFWYQQALGQGPEFLTYFQNEAQLDKSGLPSDRFFAERPEGSVSTLKIQRTQQEDSAVYLCASTFSGGVETQYFGPGTRLLVL.